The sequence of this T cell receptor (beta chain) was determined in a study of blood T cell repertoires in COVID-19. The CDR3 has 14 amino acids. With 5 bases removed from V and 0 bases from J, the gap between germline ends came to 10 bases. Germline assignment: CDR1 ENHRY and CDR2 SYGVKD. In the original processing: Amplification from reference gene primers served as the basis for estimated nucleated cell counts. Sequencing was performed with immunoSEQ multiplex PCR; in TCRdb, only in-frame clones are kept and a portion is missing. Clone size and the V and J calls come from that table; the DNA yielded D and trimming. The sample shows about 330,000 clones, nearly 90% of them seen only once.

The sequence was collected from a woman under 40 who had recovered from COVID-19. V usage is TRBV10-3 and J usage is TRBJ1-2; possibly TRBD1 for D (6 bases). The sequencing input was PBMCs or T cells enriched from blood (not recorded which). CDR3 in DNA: TGTGCCATCAGTTGGGACACCGCTAACTATGGCTACACCTTC. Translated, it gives CAISWDTANYGYTF.